This passage covers 10 T cell receptor beta chains from one sample sequenced in a study of blood T cell repertoires in COVID-19. The data were produced by immunoSEQ multiplex PCR, yet TCRdb's version contains in-frame clones alone and is incomplete. The sample comprises fewer than 400,000 clones, around 85% of which are singletons, and more than 3% rests with the top ten. Specimen: peripheral blood. These receptors were obtained from a woman between 18 and 29 years old with acute or convalescent COVID-19.

The rearrangement joins TRBV5-8 to TRBJ2-7; TRBD2 matches 8 bases. Losses at the gene ends were 4 bases for V and 4 bases for J; bases not matched to a gene: 10. The CDR3 length is 15 residues. In germline, CDR1 is SGHTS, CDR2 YDEGEE. The CDR3 sequence: CASSPLAGSRYEQYF. The CDR3 DNA is TGTGCCAGCAGCCCCTTAGCGGGAAGTCGATACGAGCAGTACTTC.

The rearrangement uses TRBV4-2 and TRBJ1-2; D may be TRBD1 (6 bases). V dropped 5 bases and J dropped 2 bases, with 27 bases sitting between them. The V gene's germline CDR1 is LGHNA and CDR2 YNFKEQ. The CDR3 loop spans 19 amino acids. The CDR3 protein is CASSSSGSRGVLSNYGYTF. The DNA of the CDR3 is TGTGCCAGCAGCTCCTCAGGAAGCAGGGGAGTTCTTTCAAACTATGGCTACACCTTC.

The chain joins TRBV2 to TRBJ2-4; TRBD1 matches at 9 bases. Trimming took 3 bases from V and 2 from J; bases not matched to a gene: 8. The CDR3 has 17 amino acids. Germline assignment: CDR1 SNHLY and CDR2 FYNNEI. As DNA, the CDR3 is TGTGCCAGCAGTGAGATTCGGACAGGGGTTACCAAAAACATTCAGTACTTC. The encoded protein is CASSEIRTGVTKNIQYF.

The J gene is TRBJ2-1, the V gene TRBV28; tentatively, D is TRBD2 (5 bases). The CDR3 spans 17 residues. The germline V gene encodes CDR1 MDHEN and CDR2 SYDVKM. The V and J ends lost 5 bases and 1 base respectively, with 18 bases between them. CDR3 sequence: CASSPRGSGGSYNEQFF. The DNA of the CDR3 is TGTGCCAGCAGTCCCCGAGGGAGCGGAGGTTCCTACAATGAGCAGTTCTTC. Combining the CDR3 with reference TRBV28 and TRBJ2-1 gives the whole variable domain DVKVTQSSRYLVKRTGEKVFLECVQDMDHENMFWYRQDPGLGLRLIYFSYDVKMKEKGDIPEGYSVSREKKERFSLILESASTNQTSMYLCASSPRGSGGSYNEQFFGPGTRLTVL.

The V and J genes are TRBV7-3 and TRBJ2-3; 9 bases agree with TRBD2. Germline CDR1 reads SGHTA; CDR2 reads FQGTGA. The J segment lost 5 bases and the V segment lost 1 base, leaving 4 bases of the junction unmatched. CDR3 length: 15 amino acids. CDR3 coding DNA: TGTGCCAGCAGCTTAAGGGCGGGAGGGCGAGATACGCAGTATTTT. Its translation is CASSLRAGGRDTQYF.

The rearrangement joins TRBV5-1 to TRBJ1-2, with D possibly being TRBD1 (6 bases). The germline CDR1 and CDR2 sequences are SGHRS and YFSETQ. Trimming removed 1 base from V and 6 bases from J, with 13 bases in between. The CDR3 consists of 14 residues. CDR3 sequence: CASSLLWTENGYTF. CDR3 nucleotide sequence: TGCGCCAGCAGCTTGCTTTGGACAGAAAATGGCTACACCTTC.

The chain carries TRBV28 and TRBJ1-1, with D tentatively TRBD1 (5 bases). V dropped 1 base and J dropped 5 bases, with 17 bases sitting between them. This CDR3 spans 16 amino acids. Per germline, CDR1 MDHEN and CDR2 SYDVKM. The CDR3: CASSLFIIGVLTEAFF. Here the CDR3 DNA reads TGTGCCAGCAGTTTATTTATAATAGGGGTATTAACTGAAGCTTTCTTT.

This chain uses TRBV5-1 with TRBJ2-7, with D possibly matching TRBD2 (7 bases). Per germline, CDR1 SGHRS and CDR2 YFSETQ. The CDR3 runs 16 residues. Trimming pared 0 bases from V and 4 bases from J, leaving 17 bases between. The DNA of the CDR3 is TGCGCCAGCAGCTTGGGATCGGGGGGCAGAGGATACGAGCAGTACTTC. This sequence encodes CASSLGSGGRGYEQYF.

This chain links TRBV6-5 with TRBJ2-1; 7 nucleotides agree with TRBD1. Trimming took 7 bases from V and 8 from J; bases not matched to a gene: 8. The CDR3 runs 13 residues. Looked up from germline, CDR1 is MNHEY and CDR2 is SVGAGI. CDR3 residues: CASTKGGAHEQFF. In DNA form, the CDR3 reads TGTGCCAGCACTAAAGGGGGCGCCCATGAGCAGTTCTTC.

V gene TRBV30 combines with J gene TRBJ2-1; 8 nucleotides match TRBD2. Unmatched junction bases numbered 10, after V lost 2 bases and J lost 4 bases. The CDR3 is 16 amino acids. Germline-derived CDR1 and CDR2 are GTSNPN and SVGIG (reference sequence). The CDR3 sequence is CAWSRAGAASYNEQFF. CDR3 sequence (DNA): TGTGCCTGGAGTCGAGCGGGGGCGGCCTCATACAATGAGCAGTTCTTC.